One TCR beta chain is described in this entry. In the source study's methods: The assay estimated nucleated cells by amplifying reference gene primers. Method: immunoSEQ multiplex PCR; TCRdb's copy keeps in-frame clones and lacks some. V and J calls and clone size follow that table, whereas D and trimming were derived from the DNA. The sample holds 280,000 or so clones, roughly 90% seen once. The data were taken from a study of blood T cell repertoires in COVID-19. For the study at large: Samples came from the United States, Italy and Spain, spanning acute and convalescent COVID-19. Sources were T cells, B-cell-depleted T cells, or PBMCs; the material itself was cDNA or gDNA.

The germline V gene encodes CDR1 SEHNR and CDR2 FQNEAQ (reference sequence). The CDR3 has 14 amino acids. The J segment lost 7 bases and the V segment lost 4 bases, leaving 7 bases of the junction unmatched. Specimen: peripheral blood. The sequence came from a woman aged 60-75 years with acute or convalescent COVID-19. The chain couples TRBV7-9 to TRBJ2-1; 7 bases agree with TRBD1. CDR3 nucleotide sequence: TGTGCCAGCAGCTATCCGACAGGGCGGAATGAGCAGTTCTTC. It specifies CASSYPTGRNEQFF. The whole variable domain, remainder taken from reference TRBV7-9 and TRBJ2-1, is DTGVSQNPRHKITKRGQNVTFRCDPISEHNRLYWYRQTLGQGPEFLTYFQNEAQLEKSRLLSDRFSAERPKGSFSTLEIQRTEQGDSAMYLCASSYPTGRNEQFFGPGTRLTVL.